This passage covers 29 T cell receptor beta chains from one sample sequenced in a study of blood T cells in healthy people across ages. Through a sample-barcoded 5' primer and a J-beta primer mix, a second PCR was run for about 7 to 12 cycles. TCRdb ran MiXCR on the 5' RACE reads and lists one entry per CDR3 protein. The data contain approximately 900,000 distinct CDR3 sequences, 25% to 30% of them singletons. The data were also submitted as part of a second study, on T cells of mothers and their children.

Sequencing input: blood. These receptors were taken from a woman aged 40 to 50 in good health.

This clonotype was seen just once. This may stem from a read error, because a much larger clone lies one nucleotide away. The CDR3 sequence: CASSLVAGALHGYNF. As DNA, the CDR3 is TGCGCCAGCAGCTTGGTGGCGGGGGCTCTTCATGGCTACAACTTC. The rearrangement links TRBV5-1 to TRBJ1-2; D is perhaps TRBD1 (6 bases). The germline V gene has CDR1 SGHRS and CDR2 YFSETQ. The CDR3 spans 15 residues.

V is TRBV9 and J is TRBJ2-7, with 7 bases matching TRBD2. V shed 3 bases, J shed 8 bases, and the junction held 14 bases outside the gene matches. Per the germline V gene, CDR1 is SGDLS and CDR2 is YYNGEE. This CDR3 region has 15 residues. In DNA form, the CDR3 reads TGTGCCAGCAGCGCGGGAGGTTCGGGGTACAATAAGCAGTACTTC. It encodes CASSAGGSGYNKQYF.

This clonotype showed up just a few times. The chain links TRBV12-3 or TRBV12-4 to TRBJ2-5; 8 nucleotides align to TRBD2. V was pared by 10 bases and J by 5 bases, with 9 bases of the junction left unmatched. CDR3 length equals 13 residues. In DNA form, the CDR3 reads TGTGCCACCTCGGGGGGGCAGATGGAGACCCAGTACTTC. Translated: CATSGGQMETQYF.

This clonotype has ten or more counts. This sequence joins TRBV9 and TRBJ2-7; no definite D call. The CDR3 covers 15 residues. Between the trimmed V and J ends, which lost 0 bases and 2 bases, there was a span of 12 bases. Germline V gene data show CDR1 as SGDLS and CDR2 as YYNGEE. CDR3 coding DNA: TGTGCCAGCAGCGTAGGAGGCAGTCAGACCTACGAGCAGTACTTC. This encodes CASSVGGSQTYEQYF.

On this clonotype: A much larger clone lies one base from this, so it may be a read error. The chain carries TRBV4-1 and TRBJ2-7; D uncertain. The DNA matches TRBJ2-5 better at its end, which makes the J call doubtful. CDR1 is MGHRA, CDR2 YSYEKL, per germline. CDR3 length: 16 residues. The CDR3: CASSQAFGSTRGTQYF. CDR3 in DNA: TGCGCCAGCAGCCAAGCTTTCGGGTCCACCAGAGGGACCCAGTACTTC.

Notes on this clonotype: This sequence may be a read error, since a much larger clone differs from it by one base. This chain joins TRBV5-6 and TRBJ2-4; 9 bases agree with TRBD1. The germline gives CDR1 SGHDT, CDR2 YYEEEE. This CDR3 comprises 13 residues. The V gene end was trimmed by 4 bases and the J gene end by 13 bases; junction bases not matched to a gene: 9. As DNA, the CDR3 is TGTGCCAGCAGCGAGGACAGGGGCAATGAGCAGTACTTC. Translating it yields CASSEDRGNEQYF.

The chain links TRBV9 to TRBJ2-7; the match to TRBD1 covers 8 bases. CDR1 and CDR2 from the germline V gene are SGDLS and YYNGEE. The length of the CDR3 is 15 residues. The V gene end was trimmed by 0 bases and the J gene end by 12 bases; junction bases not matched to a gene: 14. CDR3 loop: CASSVDQTGVETRYF. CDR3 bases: TGTGCCAGCAGCGTAGACCAGACAGGGGTAGAGACCCGGTACTTC. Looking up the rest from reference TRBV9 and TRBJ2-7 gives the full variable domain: DSGVTQTPKHLITATGQRVTLRCSPRSGDLSVYWYQQSLDQGLQFLIQYYNGEERAKGNILERFSAQQFPDLHSELNLSSLELGDSALYFCASSVDQTGVETRYFGPGTRLTVT.

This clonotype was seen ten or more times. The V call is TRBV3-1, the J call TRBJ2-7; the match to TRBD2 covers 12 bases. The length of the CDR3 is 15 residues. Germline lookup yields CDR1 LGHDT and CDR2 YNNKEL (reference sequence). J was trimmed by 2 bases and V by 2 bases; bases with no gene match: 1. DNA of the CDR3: TGTGCCAGCAGCCAATCTAGCGGGGGGGCCTACGAGCAGTACTTC. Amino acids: CASSQSSGGAYEQYF.

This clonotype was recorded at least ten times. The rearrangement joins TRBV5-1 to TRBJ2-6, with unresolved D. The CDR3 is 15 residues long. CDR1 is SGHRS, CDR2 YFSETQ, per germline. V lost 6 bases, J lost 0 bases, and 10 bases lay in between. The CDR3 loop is CASMLVSSGANVLTF. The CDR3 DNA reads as TGCGCCAGCATGTTAGTTTCCTCTGGGGCCAACGTCCTGACTTTC.

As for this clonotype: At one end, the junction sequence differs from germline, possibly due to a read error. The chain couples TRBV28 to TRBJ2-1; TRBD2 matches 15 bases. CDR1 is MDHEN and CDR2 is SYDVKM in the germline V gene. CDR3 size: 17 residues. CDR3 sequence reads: CTSSGLAGGHSYNEQFF. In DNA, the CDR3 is TGTACCAGCAGCGGACTAGCGGGGGGGCACTCCTACAATGAGCAGTTCTTC.

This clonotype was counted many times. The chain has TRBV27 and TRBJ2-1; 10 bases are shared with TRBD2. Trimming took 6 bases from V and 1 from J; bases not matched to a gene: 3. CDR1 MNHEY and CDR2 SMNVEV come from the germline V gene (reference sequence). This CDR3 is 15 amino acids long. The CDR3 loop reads CASRLAGGSYNEQFF. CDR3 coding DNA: TGTGCCAGCAGATTAGCGGGGGGTTCCTACAATGAGCAGTTCTTC.

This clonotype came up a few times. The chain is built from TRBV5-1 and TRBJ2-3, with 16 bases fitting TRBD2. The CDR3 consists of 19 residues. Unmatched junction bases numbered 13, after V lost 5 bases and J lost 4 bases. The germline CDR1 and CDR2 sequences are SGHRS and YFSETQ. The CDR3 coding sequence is TGCGCCAGCAGGTCCCTCGGGACTAGCGGGGGGGTCATGGCAGATACGCAGTATTTT. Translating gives CASRSLGTSGGVMADTQYF.

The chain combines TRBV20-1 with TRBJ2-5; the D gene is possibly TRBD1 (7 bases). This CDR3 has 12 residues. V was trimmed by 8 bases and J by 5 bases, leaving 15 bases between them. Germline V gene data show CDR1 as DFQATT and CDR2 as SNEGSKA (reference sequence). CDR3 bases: TGCAGTTCCCGGACAGGAGGGGAGACCCAGTACTTC. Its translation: CSSRTGGETQYF.

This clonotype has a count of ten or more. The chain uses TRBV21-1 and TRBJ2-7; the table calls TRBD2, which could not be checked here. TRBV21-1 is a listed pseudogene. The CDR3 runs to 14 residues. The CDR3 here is CGMPPRGADYEQYF. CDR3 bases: TGTGGAATGCCCCCCCGTGGGGCGGACTACGAGCAGTACTTC.

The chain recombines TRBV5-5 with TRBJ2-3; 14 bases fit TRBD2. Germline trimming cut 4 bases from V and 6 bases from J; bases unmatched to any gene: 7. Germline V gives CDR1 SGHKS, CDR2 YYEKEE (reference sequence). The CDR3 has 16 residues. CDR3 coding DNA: TGTGCCAGCAGCCCAGGACTAGCGGGGGGTGTGGATACGCAGTATTTT. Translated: CASSPGLAGGVDTQYF.

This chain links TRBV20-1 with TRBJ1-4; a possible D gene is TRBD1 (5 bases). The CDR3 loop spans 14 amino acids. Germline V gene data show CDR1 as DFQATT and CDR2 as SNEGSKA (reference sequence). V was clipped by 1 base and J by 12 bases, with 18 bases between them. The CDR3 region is CSARAMVTANQLFF. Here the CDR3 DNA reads TGCAGTGCTAGAGCTATGGTGACAGCTAATCAACTGTTTTTT.

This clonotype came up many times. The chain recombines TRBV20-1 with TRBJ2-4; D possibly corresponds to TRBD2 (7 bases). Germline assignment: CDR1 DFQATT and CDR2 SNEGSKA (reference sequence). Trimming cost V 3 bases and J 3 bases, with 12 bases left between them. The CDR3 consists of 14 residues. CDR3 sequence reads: CSARGGLDKNIQYF. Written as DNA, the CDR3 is TGCAGTGCTAGGGGGGGGCTAGACAAAAACATTCAGTACTTC.

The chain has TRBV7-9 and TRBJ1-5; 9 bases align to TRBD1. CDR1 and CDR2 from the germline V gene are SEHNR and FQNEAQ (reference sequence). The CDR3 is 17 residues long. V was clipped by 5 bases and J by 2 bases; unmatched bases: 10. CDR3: CASSQTDRGYGNQPQHF. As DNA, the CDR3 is TGTGCCAGCAGCCAAACGGACAGGGGTTATGGCAATCAGCCCCAGCATTTT.

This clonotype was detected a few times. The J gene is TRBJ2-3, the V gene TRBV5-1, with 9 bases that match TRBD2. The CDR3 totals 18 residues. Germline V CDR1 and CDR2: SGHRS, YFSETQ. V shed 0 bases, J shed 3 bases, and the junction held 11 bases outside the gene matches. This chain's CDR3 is CASSLEVAGALGTDTQYF. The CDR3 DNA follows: TGCGCCAGCAGCTTGGAGGTAGCGGGGGCACTCGGGACAGATACGCAGTATTTT.

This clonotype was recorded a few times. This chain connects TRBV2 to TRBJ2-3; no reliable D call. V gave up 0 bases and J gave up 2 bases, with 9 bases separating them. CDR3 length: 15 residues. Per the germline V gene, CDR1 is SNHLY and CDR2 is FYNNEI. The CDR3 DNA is TGTGCCAGCAGTGAAGCGTGGCAAACCACAGATACGCAGTATTTT. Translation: CASSEAWQTTDTQYF.

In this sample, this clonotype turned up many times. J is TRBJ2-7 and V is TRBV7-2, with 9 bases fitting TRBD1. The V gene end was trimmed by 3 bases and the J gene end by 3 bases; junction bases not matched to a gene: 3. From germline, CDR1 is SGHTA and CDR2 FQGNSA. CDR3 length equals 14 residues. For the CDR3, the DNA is TGTGCCAGCAGCTTTGGGACAGGGTTCTACGAGCAGTACTTC. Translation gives CASSFGTGFYEQYF.

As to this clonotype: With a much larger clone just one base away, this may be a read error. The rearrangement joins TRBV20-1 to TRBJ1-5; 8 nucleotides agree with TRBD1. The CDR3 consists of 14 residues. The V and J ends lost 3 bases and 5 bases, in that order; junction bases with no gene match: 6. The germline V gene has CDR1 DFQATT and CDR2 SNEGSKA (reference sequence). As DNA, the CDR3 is TGCAGTGCTAGGGAGGACAGGGACTATCAGCCCCAGCATTTT. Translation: CSAREDRDYQPQHF.

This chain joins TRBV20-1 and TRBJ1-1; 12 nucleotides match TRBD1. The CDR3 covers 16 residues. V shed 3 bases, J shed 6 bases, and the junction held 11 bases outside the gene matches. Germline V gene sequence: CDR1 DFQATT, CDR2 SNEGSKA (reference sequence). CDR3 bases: TGCAGTGCTAGGATGGGACAGGGGGCGAGGATGGCTGAAGCTTTCTTT. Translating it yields CSARMGQGARMAEAFF.

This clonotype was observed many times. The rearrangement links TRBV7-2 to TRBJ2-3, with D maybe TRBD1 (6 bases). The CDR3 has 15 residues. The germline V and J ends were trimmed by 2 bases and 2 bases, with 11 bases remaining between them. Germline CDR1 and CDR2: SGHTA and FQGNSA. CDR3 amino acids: CASSLYGQFTDTQYF. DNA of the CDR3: TGTGCCAGCAGCTTATACGGACAGTTCACAGATACGCAGTATTTT.

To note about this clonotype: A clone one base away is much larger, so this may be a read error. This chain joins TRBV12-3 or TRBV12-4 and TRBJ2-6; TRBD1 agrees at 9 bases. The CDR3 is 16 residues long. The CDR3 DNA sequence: TGTGTCAGCCATGGGTTCGGACAGGGGGGGGCCAACGTCCTGACTTTC. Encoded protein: CVSHGFGQGGANVLTF.

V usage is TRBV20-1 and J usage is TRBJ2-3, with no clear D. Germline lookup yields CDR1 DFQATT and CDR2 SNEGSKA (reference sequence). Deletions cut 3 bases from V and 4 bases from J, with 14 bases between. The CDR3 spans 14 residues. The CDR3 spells CSASPADRPDTQYF. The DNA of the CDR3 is TGCAGTGCTAGTCCGGCAGATCGCCCAGATACGCAGTATTTT.

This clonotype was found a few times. The CDR3 region is CASSSLRTGARGANVLTF. The CDR3 nucleotides read TGTGCCAGCAGCTCCCTCCGGACAGGGGCCCGAGGGGCCAACGTCCTGACTTTC. The chain employs TRBV7-9 and TRBJ2-6, with 9 bases identical to TRBD1. V lost 4 bases, J lost 4 bases, and 11 bases stayed unmatched. Germline values: CDR1 SEHNR, CDR2 FQNEAQ (reference sequence). The length of the CDR3 is 18 residues.

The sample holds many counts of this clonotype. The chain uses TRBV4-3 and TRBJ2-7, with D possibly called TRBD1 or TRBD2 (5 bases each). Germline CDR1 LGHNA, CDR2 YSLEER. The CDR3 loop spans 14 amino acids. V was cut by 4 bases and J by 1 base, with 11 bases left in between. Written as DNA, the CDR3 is TGCGCCAGCAGCCTCTGGGACGGATCCTACGAGCAGTACTTC. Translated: CASSLWDGSYEQYF.

The CDR3 coding sequence is TGTGCCAGCAGCTCAGGTGGACCTGAAGCTTTCTTT. Translated: CASSSGGPEAFF. The V call is TRBV7-3, the J call TRBJ1-1; D not resolved. CDR1 and CDR2 (germline): SGHTA, FQGTGA. V was clipped by 4 bases and J by 6 bases, with 9 bases between them. CDR3 length equals 12 residues.